These T cell receptor beta chains were read from a single sample in a study of CD8+CD57+ T cells in acquired aplastic anemia. TCRdb re-called the reads with MiXCR, one entry per CDR3 protein. The sample includes 190,000 or so distinct CDR3 sequences, roughly 55% of them seen just once. Sequencing was done on a sample of sorted CD4+, CD8+, or CD8+CD57+ T cells (not recorded which) from PBMCs. Every receptor here comes from a human donor in good health. CDR3s include the opening cysteine and the closing phenylalanine or tryptophan. Each record gives: V gene, D gene, clone size, J gene, CDR3 DNA, CDR3 protein. D genes are given only for firm matches. A row's size may be missing; if present it is once, few, many or a size class.

V gene: TRBV5-5; D gene: TRBD1; clone size: many; J gene: TRBJ2-1; CDR3 DNA: TGTGCCAGCAGCCTCGGGGACAGTTTGTGGAATGAGCAGTTCTTC; CDR3 protein: CASSLGDSLWNEQFF
V gene: TRBV15; D gene: TRBD1; clone size: once; J gene: TRBJ1-6; CDR3 DNA: TGTGCCACCAGAGGGGGGACAGAGGGTTCACCCCTCCACTTT; CDR3 protein: CATRGGTEGSPLHF
V gene: TRBV10-3; D gene: TRBD2; clone size: many; J gene: TRBJ2-1; CDR3 DNA: TGTGCCATCAGTGAGTCACGGGAGGACTACAATGAGCAGTTCTTC; CDR3 protein: CAISESREDYNEQFF
V gene: TRBV2; D gene: -; clone size: -; J gene: TRBJ2-1; CDR3 DNA: TGTGCCAGCAGTGTCTACCAGCGTGATGAGCAGTTCTTC; CDR3 protein: CASSVYQRDEQFF
V gene: TRBV7-9; D gene: -; clone size: -; J gene: TRBJ2-3; CDR3 DNA: TGTGCCAGCAGCCCATACCAGGGACTAGATACGCAGTATTTT; CDR3 protein: CASSPYQGLDTQYF
V gene: TRBV5-1; D gene: -; clone size: many; J gene: TRBJ1-1; CDR3 DNA: TGCGCCAGCAGCTTGGGAGGAGGTGGGAGTGAAGCTTTCTTT; CDR3 protein: CASSLGGGGSEAFF
V gene: TRBV6-5; D gene: -; clone size: many; J gene: TRBJ2-1; CDR3 DNA: TGTGCCAGCAGTTACTCCCAACCGGGGGCACCCCCCCACAATGAGCAGTTCTTC; CDR3 protein: CASSYSQPGAPPHNEQFF
V gene: TRBV7-2; D gene: -; clone size: few; J gene: TRBJ1-5; CDR3 DNA: TGTGCCAGCAGCTTAGGGCCCCAGTCCTATCAGCCCCAGCATTTT; CDR3 protein: CASSLGPQSYQPQHF
V gene: TRBV5-6; D gene: TRBD1; clone size: -; J gene: TRBJ1-1; CDR3 DNA: TGTGCCAGCAGCTGGTGGGAAGGGGGCGCTGAAGCTTTCTTT; CDR3 protein: CASSWWEGGAEAFF
V gene: TRBV2; D gene: -; clone size: -; J gene: TRBJ2-7; CDR3 DNA: TGTGCCAGCAGTGAAGAGGGGGGGTACACGGGCTCCTACGAGCAGTACTTC; CDR3 protein: CASSEEGGYTGSYEQYF
V gene: TRBV20-1; D gene: -; clone size: -; J gene: TRBJ1-2; CDR3 DNA: TGCAGTGCTAGAGGGACAGATGGCTACACCTTC; CDR3 protein: CSARGTDGYTF
V gene: TRBV7-8; D gene: TRBD1; clone size: few; J gene: TRBJ2-1; CDR3 DNA: TGTGCCAGCAGCTCCTGGACAGGGGCGAACAATGAGCAGTTCTTC; CDR3 protein: CASSSWTGANNEQFF
V gene: TRBV3-1; D gene: -; clone size: -; J gene: TRBJ1-1; CDR3 DNA: TGTGCCAGCAGCCGAACAGGAAACATGAACACTGAAGCTTTCTTT; CDR3 protein: CASSRTGNMNTEAFF
V gene: TRBV4-1; D gene: -; clone size: -; J gene: TRBJ1-1; CDR3 DNA: TGCGCCAGCAGCCCTCAGAACAGCTTTCACACTGACGCTTTCTTT; CDR3 protein: CASSPQNSFHTDAFF
V gene: TRBV20-1; D gene: -; clone size: many; J gene: TRBJ1-1; CDR3 DNA: TGCAGTGCTAGAGGTGTGGTATGGGGACTGAACACTGAAGCTTTCTTT; CDR3 protein: CSARGVVWGLNTEAFF
V gene: TRBV5-8; D gene: -; clone size: -; J gene: TRBJ1-2; CDR3 DNA: TGTGCCAGCACCCGAAGGCCGAACTATGGCTACACCTTC; CDR3 protein: CASTRRPNYGYTF
V gene: TRBV7-9; D gene: TRBD1; clone size: -; J gene: TRBJ2-7; CDR3 DNA: TGTGCCAGCAGCACTCGGACAGGTAGTGTTTACGAGCAGTACTTC; CDR3 protein: CASSTRTGSVYEQYF
V gene: TRBV19; D gene: -; clone size: -; J gene: TRBJ1-5; CDR3 DNA: TGTGCCAGTAGTTACAGGAATCAGCCCCAGCATTTT; CDR3 protein: CASSYRNQPQHF
V gene: TRBV9; D gene: TRBD2; clone size: many; J gene: TRBJ2-1; CDR3 DNA: TGTGCCAGCAGCACTCTCCCCCTGTGGCGGGGGGCATCGTTTCGCATAGGCAATGAGCAGTTCTTC; CDR3 protein: CASSTLPLWRGASFRIGNEQFF
V gene: TRBV20-1; D gene: -; clone size: -; J gene: TRBJ1-2; CDR3 DNA: TGCAGTGCTAGACCGGGAGCGGTATTGGGCTACACCTTC; CDR3 protein: CSARPGAVLGYTF
V gene: TRBV5-8; D gene: TRBD2; clone size: many; J gene: TRBJ2-3; CDR3 DNA: TGTGCCAGCAGCTTGGGCGGGGGGGCCATGTACACAGATACGCAGTATTTT; CDR3 protein: CASSLGGGAMYTDTQYF
V gene: TRBV29-1; D gene: -; clone size: -; J gene: TRBJ2-7; CDR3 DNA: TGCAGCGTTGAAGGGGGACCCCCTCCCTCCTACGAGCAGTACTTC; CDR3 protein: CSVEGGPPPSYEQYF
V gene: TRBV27; D gene: -; clone size: -; J gene: TRBJ2-1; CDR3 DNA: TGTGCCAGCAGGATAGGGGGGCCGATCTACAATGAGCAGTTCTTC; CDR3 protein: CASRIGGPIYNEQFF
V gene: TRBV20-1; D gene: TRBD1; clone size: -; J gene: TRBJ1-1; CDR3 DNA: TGCAGTGTCGGGGACAGGGGTGGCACTGAAGCTTTCTTT; CDR3 protein: CSVGDRGGTEAFF
V gene: TRBV19; D gene: -; clone size: -; J gene: TRBJ2-2; CDR3 DNA: TGTGCCAGTAGTATGCTCACCGGGGAGCTGTTTTTT; CDR3 protein: CASSMLTGELFF
V gene: TRBV19; D gene: -; clone size: once; J gene: TRBJ1-2; CDR3 DNA: TGTGCCAGTAGTAGAGCAATCTATGGCTACACCTTC; CDR3 protein: CASSRAIYGYTF
V gene: TRBV7-2; D gene: -; clone size: many; J gene: TRBJ1-1; CDR3 DNA: TGTGCCAGCAGCCAGGGCGGCGTCGCTGAAGCTTTCTTT; CDR3 protein: CASSQGGVAEAFF
V gene: TRBV11-3; D gene: -; clone size: -; J gene: TRBJ2-2; CDR3 DNA: TGTGCCAGCAGCCTAAGACAGAGGTACACCGGGGAGCTGTTTTTT; CDR3 protein: CASSLRQRYTGELFF
V gene: TRBV20-1; D gene: TRBD2; clone size: -; J gene: TRBJ2-1; CDR3 DNA: TGCAGTGCTAGTTCTAGCGGGAGAGGGGTTGAGCGGTTCTTC; CDR3 protein: CSASSSGRGVERFF
V gene: TRBV12-3/TRBV12-4; D gene: TRBD2; clone size: -; J gene: TRBJ2-3; CDR3 DNA: TGTGCCAGCAGCCGCAGACTAGCGGAGAGCACAGATACGCAGTATTTT; CDR3 protein: CASSRRLAESTDTQYF
V gene: TRBV7-8; D gene: TRBD2; clone size: -; J gene: TRBJ2-3; CDR3 DNA: TGTGCCAGCAGCTACGGGAGGGCCGGGGATACGCAGTATTTT; CDR3 protein: CASSYGRAGDTQYF
V gene: TRBV20-1; D gene: TRBD2; clone size: -; J gene: TRBJ2-1; CDR3 DNA: TGCAGTGCAGCACTAGCGGGTGATGAGCAGTTCTTC; CDR3 protein: CSAALAGDEQFF
V gene: TRBV10-3; D gene: -; clone size: -; J gene: TRBJ2-7; CDR3 DNA: TGTGCCATCAGCACAGGGGAGGGCGAGCAGTACTTC; CDR3 protein: CAISTGEGEQYF
V gene: TRBV20-1; D gene: TRBD2; clone size: few; J gene: TRBJ2-7; CDR3 DNA: TGCAGTGCTAGAGATAGGACTAGCGGGATATACGAGCAGTACTTC; CDR3 protein: CSARDRTSGIYEQYF
V gene: TRBV19; D gene: -; clone size: -; J gene: TRBJ1-5; CDR3 DNA: TGTGCCAGTAGTTCTCGAACCTTCAATCAGCCCCAGCATTTT; CDR3 protein: CASSSRTFNQPQHF
V gene: TRBV5-4; D gene: -; clone size: -; J gene: TRBJ2-7; CDR3 DNA: TGTGCCAGCAGCTTGGGTGGGGCTAACTCCTACGAGCAGTACTTC; CDR3 protein: CASSLGGANSYEQYF
V gene: TRBV2; D gene: -; clone size: -; J gene: TRBJ2-1; CDR3 DNA: TGTGCCAGTAGTGTCAATGCCAAGCCGGCGAGGTCCTACAATGAGCAGTTCTTC; CDR3 protein: CASSVNAKPARSYNEQFF
V gene: TRBV19; D gene: TRBD2; clone size: -; J gene: TRBJ2-2; CDR3 DNA: TGTGCCAGTAGTACCGACAACCCGACTAGCGGGAGGATCGGGGAGCTGTTTTTT; CDR3 protein: CASSTDNPTSGRIGELFF
V gene: TRBV7-8; D gene: -; clone size: -; J gene: TRBJ2-3; CDR3 DNA: TGTGCCAGCAGCTCCACAGGGACAAATACGCAGTATTTT; CDR3 protein: CASSSTGTNTQYF
V gene: TRBV10-1; D gene: -; clone size: -; J gene: TRBJ2-3; CDR3 DNA: TGCGCCAGCAGTGAGCCTAGGAGGGCAGCCACAGATACGCAGTATTTT; CDR3 protein: CASSEPRRAATDTQYF